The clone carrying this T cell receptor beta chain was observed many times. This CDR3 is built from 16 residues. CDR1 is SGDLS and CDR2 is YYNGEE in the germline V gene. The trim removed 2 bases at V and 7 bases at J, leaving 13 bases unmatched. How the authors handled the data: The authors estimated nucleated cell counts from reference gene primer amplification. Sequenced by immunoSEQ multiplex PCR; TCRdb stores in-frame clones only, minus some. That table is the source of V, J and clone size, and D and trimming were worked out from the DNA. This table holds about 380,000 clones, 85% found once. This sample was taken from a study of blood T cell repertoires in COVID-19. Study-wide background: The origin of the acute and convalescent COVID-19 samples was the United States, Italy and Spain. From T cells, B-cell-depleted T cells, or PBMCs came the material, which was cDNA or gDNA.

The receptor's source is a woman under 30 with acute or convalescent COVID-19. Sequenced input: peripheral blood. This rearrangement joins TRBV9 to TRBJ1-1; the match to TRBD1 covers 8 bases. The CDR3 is CASSVYGTGTSGEAFF. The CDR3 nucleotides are TGTGCCAGCAGCGTCTACGGGACAGGAACTTCGGGTGAAGCTTTCTTT.